This T cell receptor (beta chain) was retrieved from a study of T cell repertoires in cytomegalovirus infection. Background on the study: It was the public TCR beta signatures that indicated both CMV infection and matching HLA type.

Study-level results: Ex vivo, HLA-C-restricted CMV-specific TCR beta clonotypes prevailed over the rest of the response.

There are many counts of this clonotype. Antigen specificity is unknown. TCRdb re-called the reads with MiXCR, one entry per CDR3 protein. The sample lists about 740,000 distinct CDR3 sequences, under 40% seen once, with 2.5% to 3.5% in the top ten. The clonotype comes from a human donor in good health (CMV status not recorded). Some clones in this sample may be carry-over from other donors' samples. Sequences were obtained from PBMCs.

CDR3: CASSQAGQPQHF. CDR3 sequence (DNA): TGTGCCAGCAGCCAAGCTGGGCAGCCCCAGCATTTT. This chain links TRBV3-1 with TRBJ1-5; no firm D call. Germline V lookup: CDR1 LGHDT, CDR2 YNNKEL (reference sequence). The CDR3 loop spans 12 amino acids. V was pared by 1 base and J by 7 bases, with 5 bases between.